A selection of T cell receptor beta chains follows, all from one sample in a study of blood T cell repertoires in COVID-19. TCRdb keeps only in-frame clones here, not all; method: immunoSEQ multiplex PCR. The profile shows fewer than 500,000 clones, approximately 89% of them singletons. The sequenced sample was PBMCs or T cells enriched from blood (not recorded which). These receptors were collected from a man aged 25 to 40 who had recovered from COVID-19. The CDR3 runs from the conserved cysteine through the conserved F or W. D genes are given only for firm matches. Where a row states a size, it is once, few, many or the class of an expanded clone; other rows omit it.

abundance: NA; v_gene: TRBV7-9; d_gene: TRBD1; j_gene: TRBJ1-2; CDR3aa: CASSLPGQGNYGYTF; CDR3nt: TGTGCCAGCAGCTTGCCGGGACAGGGGAACTATGGCTACACCTTC
abundance: NA; v_gene: TRBV6-6; d_gene: TRBD1; j_gene: TRBJ1-5; CDR3aa: CASRPLGTGGQPQHF; CDR3nt: TGTGCCAGCAGGCCCCTCGGGACAGGGGGCCAGCCCCAGCATTTT
abundance: NA; v_gene: TRBV12-3/TRBV12-4; d_gene: NA; j_gene: TRBJ2-7; CDR3aa: CASSPDNSYEQYF; CDR3nt: TGTGCCAGCAGCCCGGACAATTCCTACGAGCAGTACTTC
abundance: NA; v_gene: TRBV30; d_gene: NA; j_gene: TRBJ2-3; CDR3aa: CAWSVNNWSTDTQYF; CDR3nt: TGTGCCTGGAGTGTAAACAATTGGAGCACAGATACGCAGTATTTT
abundance: NA; v_gene: TRBV19; d_gene: TRBD2; j_gene: TRBJ2-5; CDR3aa: CASSISGGNQETQYF; CDR3nt: TGTGCCAGTAGTATAAGCGGGGGGAACCAAGAGACCCAGTACTTC
abundance: NA; v_gene: TRBV7-8; d_gene: NA; j_gene: TRBJ1-2; CDR3aa: CASSFARSLGGYGYTF; CDR3nt: TGTGCCAGCAGCTTCGCCCGGTCCCTCGGGGGCTATGGCTACACCTTC
abundance: NA; v_gene: TRBV7-6; d_gene: NA; j_gene: TRBJ1-5; CDR3aa: CASSLMDRGNQPQHF; CDR3nt: TGTGCCAGCAGCTTAATGGACAGAGGCAATCAGCCCCAGCATTTT
abundance: NA; v_gene: TRBV18; d_gene: NA; j_gene: TRBJ1-2; CDR3aa: CASFQSEASSYYGYTF; CDR3nt: TGTGCCAGCTTCCAATCCGAGGCCAGCTCATACTATGGCTACACCTTC
abundance: NA; v_gene: TRBV9; d_gene: NA; j_gene: TRBJ1-2; CDR3aa: CASSSRERHYGYTF; CDR3nt: TGTGCCAGCAGCTCCCGGGAGCGCCACTATGGCTACACCTTC
abundance: NA; v_gene: TRBV7-3; d_gene: TRBD2; j_gene: TRBJ2-2; CDR3aa: CASRKTSGASGELFF; CDR3nt: TGTGCCAGCAGAAAAACTAGCGGGGCCTCCGGGGAGCTGTTTTTT
abundance: NA; v_gene: TRBV10-2; d_gene: NA; j_gene: TRBJ1-2; CDR3aa: CASSETGTSNYGYTF; CDR3nt: TGCGCCAGCAGTGAGACAGGGACGTCCAACTATGGCTACACCTTC
abundance: NA; v_gene: TRBV19; d_gene: NA; j_gene: TRBJ1-5; CDR3aa: CATDPGIGNQPQHF; CDR3nt: TGTGCCACCGATCCGGGGATTGGCAATCAGCCCCAGCATTTT
abundance: NA; v_gene: TRBV11-2; d_gene: TRBD1; j_gene: TRBJ2-3; CDR3aa: CASSPDRGPDTQYF; CDR3nt: TGTGCCAGCAGCCCGGACAGGGGCCCAGATACGCAGTATTTT
abundance: NA; v_gene: TRBV29-1; d_gene: TRBD1; j_gene: TRBJ1-1; CDR3aa: CSVFGQGVGNTEAFF; CDR3nt: TGCAGCGTCTTCGGACAGGGCGTAGGGAACACTGAAGCTTTCTTT
abundance: NA; v_gene: TRBV6-5; d_gene: NA; j_gene: TRBJ2-3; CDR3aa: CASTQRSSTDTQYF; CDR3nt: TGTGCCAGCACCCAGCGGTCTAGCACAGATACGCAGTATTTT
abundance: few; v_gene: TRBV5-1; d_gene: TRBD1; j_gene: TRBJ2-1; CDR3aa: CASSLTGDFYNEQFF; CDR3nt: TGCGCCAGCAGTCTTACAGGGGATTTCTACAATGAGCAGTTCTTC
abundance: NA; v_gene: TRBV5-1; d_gene: NA; j_gene: TRBJ2-7; CDR3aa: CASSLGPSSYEQYF; CDR3nt: TGCGCCAGCAGCTTGGGTCCCAGCTCCTACGAGCAGTACTTC
abundance: NA; v_gene: TRBV27; d_gene: NA; j_gene: TRBJ1-1; CDR3aa: CASCNPYLNTEAFF; CDR3nt: TGTGCCAGTTGCAACCCGTACTTGAACACTGAAGCTTTCTTT
abundance: once; v_gene: TRBV9; d_gene: TRBD2; j_gene: TRBJ2-1; CDR3aa: CASSALAGFNEQFF; CDR3nt: TGTGCCAGCAGCGCTCTAGCGGGGTTTAATGAGCAGTTCTTC
abundance: NA; v_gene: TRBV4-2; d_gene: NA; j_gene: TRBJ2-1; CDR3aa: CASSREPVSSYNEQFF; CDR3nt: TGTGCCAGCAGCCGAGAACCTGTGAGCTCCTACAATGAGCAGTTCTTC
abundance: once; v_gene: TRBV9; d_gene: NA; j_gene: TRBJ2-1; CDR3aa: CASSVGQSPYNEQFF; CDR3nt: TGTGCCAGCAGCGTAGGACAGTCCCCCTACAATGAGCAGTTCTTC
abundance: NA; v_gene: TRBV4-1; d_gene: NA; j_gene: TRBJ2-7; CDR3aa: CASSQDLSFGEQYF; CDR3nt: TGCGCCAGCAGCCAAGACTTGAGCTTCGGCGAGCAGTACTTC
abundance: NA; v_gene: TRBV30; d_gene: NA; j_gene: TRBJ1-3; CDR3aa: CAWGRENTIYF; CDR3nt: TGTGCCTGGGGAAGAGAAAACACCATATATTTT
abundance: NA; v_gene: TRBV27; d_gene: TRBD1; j_gene: TRBJ2-7; CDR3aa: CASSFGQGASEQYF; CDR3nt: TGTGCCAGCAGTTTCGGCCAGGGGGCGTCCGAGCAGTACTTC
abundance: NA; v_gene: TRBV4-1; d_gene: NA; j_gene: TRBJ2-7; CDR3aa: CASSQGGGGYEQYF; CDR3nt: TGCGCCAGCAGCCAAGGGGGGGGCGGGTACGAGCAGTACTTC
abundance: NA; v_gene: TRBV10-3; d_gene: NA; j_gene: TRBJ1-1; CDR3aa: CATGVSTTEAFF; CDR3nt: TGTGCCACCGGGGTTTCAACCACTGAAGCTTTCTTT
abundance: NA; v_gene: TRBV12-3/TRBV12-4; d_gene: TRBD1; j_gene: TRBJ1-4; CDR3aa: CASRDRANEKLFF; CDR3nt: TGTGCCAGCAGGGACAGGGCCAATGAAAAACTGTTTTTT
abundance: NA; v_gene: TRBV18; d_gene: TRBD1; j_gene: TRBJ2-7; CDR3aa: CASRTGPIGEQYF; CDR3nt: TGTGCCAGCCGGACAGGGCCAATTGGCGAGCAGTACTTC
abundance: few; v_gene: TRBV13; d_gene: NA; j_gene: TRBJ1-4; CDR3aa: CASSRGVGGYEKLFF; CDR3nt: TGTGCCAGCAGCCGAGGGGTTGGGGGGTATGAAAAACTGTTTTTT
abundance: NA; v_gene: TRBV10-3; d_gene: TRBD2; j_gene: TRBJ2-3; CDR3aa: CATLKTSGGVSSTDTQYF; CDR3nt: TGTGCCACCCTTAAGACTAGCGGGGGGGTATCTAGCACAGATACGCAGTATTTT
abundance: once; v_gene: TRBV27; d_gene: NA; j_gene: TRBJ2-7; CDR3aa: CASSLTHSRQSEQYF; CDR3nt: TGTGCCAGCAGTTTAACCCACTCCCGACAGAGCGAGCAGTACTTC
abundance: NA; v_gene: TRBV5-5; d_gene: TRBD1; j_gene: TRBJ1-2; CDR3aa: CASSWGQGTGYTF; CDR3nt: TGTGCCAGCAGCTGGGGACAGGGGACCGGCTACACCTTC